The 29 T cell receptor beta chains presented below share a single source sample, sequenced in a study of OX40 agonist ivuxolimab in advanced cancers. The protocol was immunoSEQ multiplex PCR, while the TCRdb copy is restricted to in-frame clones and leaves out a portion. The sample includes more than 20,000 clones, around three quarters seen only once; the top ten take roughly 9.8%. The starting material was CD4+ or CD8+ T cells sorted from blood, obtained in a trial of the OX40 agonist ivuxolimab. The receptors shown here come from an adult with an advanced solid tumor such as melanoma, head and neck, liver or kidney cancer.

The chain uses TRBV11-2 and TRBJ2-1, with TRBD2 as a possible D gene (6 bases). The CDR3 runs to 14 residues. Germline CDR1 is SGHAT and CDR2 is FQNNGV. V was cut by 4 bases and J by 4 bases, with 11 bases left in between. The DNA of the CDR3 is TGTGCCAGCAGCTCAGCGCGGGGTTACAATGAGCAGTTCTTC. It specifies CASSSARGYNEQFF.

This CDR3 is CASSSRTQETQYF. The DNA for the CDR3 is TGTGCCAGCAGTTCTCGGACGCAAGAGACCCAGTACTTC. The V and J genes are TRBV6-1 and TRBJ2-5, with D unclear. The germline gives CDR1 MNHNS, CDR2 SASEGT. V was cut by 5 bases and J by 2 bases, with 9 bases left in between. This CDR3 contains 13 residues.

The gene calls are TRBV7-3 and TRBJ2-3, with D unclear. This CDR3 region has 14 residues. Germline CDR1 SGHTA, CDR2 FQGTGA. V was shortened by 3 bases and J by 0 bases, with 7 bases between the two germline ends. The CDR3 coding sequence is TGTGCCAGCAGCTTGAGTTCTAGCACAGATACGCAGTATTTT. Translation gives CASSLSSSTDTQYF.

The chain employs TRBV10-1 and TRBJ2-3; D is ambiguous. The CDR3 contains 14 residues. The V and J ends lost 5 bases and 6 bases respectively, with 15 bases between them. Germline V gene data show CDR1 as WNHNN and CDR2 as SYGVQD (reference sequence). Written as DNA, the CDR3 is TGCGCCAGCAGTCAAAATCTCCTAGTGGATACGCAGTATTTT. Protein: CASSQNLLVDTQYF.

The chain carries TRBV5-6 and TRBJ2-2; 8 bases are a match to TRBD2. Germline V gives CDR1 SGHDT, CDR2 YYEEEE. The V and J ends lost 2 bases and 4 bases, in that order; junction bases with no gene match: 1. This CDR3 contains 14 residues. In DNA form, the CDR3 reads TGTGCCAGCAGCTTCCGGGGGGGCACCGGGGAGCTGTTTTTT. Protein sequence: CASSFRGGTGELFF.

CDR3 bases: TGCGCCAGCAGCGCCGACAGGGGGCGAGGGCACATTCAGTACTTC. Amino acids: CASSADRGRGHIQYF. The rearrangement joins TRBV5-1 to TRBJ2-4, with TRBD1 matching 10 bases. This CDR3 is built from 15 residues. CDR1 is SGHRS, CDR2 YFSETQ, per germline. J was trimmed by 8 bases and V by 4 bases; bases with no gene match: 9.

In this sample, this clone turned up once. The chain uses TRBV25-1 and TRBJ2-7; TRBD1 matches 10 bases. Per germline, CDR1 MGHDK and CDR2 SYGVNS. CDR3 length equals 12 residues. The J segment lost 7 bases and the V segment lost 6 bases, leaving 3 bases of the junction unmatched. CDR3 in DNA: TGTGCCAGCAGCAGGGACAGGGGAGAGCAGTACTTC. It is translated as CASSRDRGEQYF.

This sequence joins TRBV6-7 and TRBJ1-6; D is unclear. Being an ORF, TRBV6-7 has a function that is uncertain. Deletions cut 5 bases from V and 10 bases from J, with 12 bases between. CDR3 length equals 13 residues. In DNA, the CDR3 is TGTGCCAGCAGTGCTATAGCTGGGTCACCCCTCCACTTT. It translates to CASSAIAGSPLHF.

The chain has TRBV7-2 and TRBJ1-1; no firm D call. The CDR3 length is 14 residues. Germline V gene data show CDR1 as SGHTA and CDR2 as FQGNSA. V was clipped by 5 bases and J by 4 bases, with 14 bases between them. CDR3 in DNA: TGTGCCAGCAGCCTGAGTCGGGCGGCCACTGAAGCTTTCTTT. Translated, it gives CASSLSRAATEAFF.

The chain is built from TRBV19 and TRBJ1-5; TRBD1 matches 9 bases. Trimming removed 5 bases from V and 4 bases from J; junction bases left unmatched: 6. CDR1 is LNHDA and CDR2 is SQIVND in the germline V gene (reference sequence). The CDR3 sequence is 15 residues long. CDR3 sequence: CASSAEGTGNQPQHF. CDR3 coding DNA: TGTGCCAGTAGTGCTGAGGGGACAGGGAATCAGCCCCAGCATTTT.

In its sample, this clone was seen once. CDR3 sequence: CASSPGGQLLNSPLHF. Here the CDR3 DNA reads TGTGCCAGCAGCCCCGGAGGACAACTCCTAAATTCACCCCTCCACTTT. J is TRBJ1-6 and V is TRBV11-2; TRBD1 might be the D (5 bases). CDR3 length equals 16 residues. The germline V gene has CDR1 SGHAT and CDR2 FQNNGV. Trimming left V 5 bases short and J 7 bases short, with 18 bases between.

With regard to this clone: Other DNA sequences of this sample code for an identical CDR3. The chain has TRBV6-1 and TRBJ1-2, with D perhaps matching TRBD1 (6 bases). The CDR3 runs 14 residues. The V gene's germline CDR1 is MNHNS and CDR2 SASEGT. Trimming shortened V by 0 bases and J by 3 bases, and 8 bases separated the two germline ends. The CDR3 sequence is CASSEAGGDYGYTF. The CDR3 bases are TGTGCCAGCAGTGAAGCGGGGGGCGACTATGGCTACACCTTC.

The CDR3 reads CASSLAGAGALYGYTF. In nucleotides, the CDR3 is TGTGCCAGCAGCTTAGCGGGGGCAGGGGCCCTCTATGGCTACACCTTC. J is TRBJ1-2 and V is TRBV7-6, with D maybe TRBD1 (6 bases). Trimming removed 0 bases from V and 4 bases from J, with 15 bases in between. This CDR3 has 16 residues. Looked up from germline, CDR1 is SGHVS and CDR2 is FNYEAQ. Filled out from reference TRBV7-6 and TRBJ1-2, the complete variable domain reads GAGVSQSPRYKVTKRGQDVALRCDPISGHVSLYWYRQALGQGPEFLTYFNYEAQQDKSGLPNDRFSAERPEGSISTLTIQRTEQRDSAMYRCASSLAGAGALYGYTFGSGTRLTVV.

The V call is TRBV7-9, the J call TRBJ2-7, with 7 nucleotides matching TRBD1. Germline V gives CDR1 SEHNR, CDR2 FQNEAQ (reference sequence). This CDR3 region has 14 residues. Trimming cost V 0 bases and J 1 base; bases outside gene matches: 0. Written as DNA, the CDR3 is TGTGCCAGCAGCTTAGCGACAGGGTCCTACGAGCAGTACTTC. This sequence encodes CASSLATGSYEQYF.

This clone was observed a handful of times. The same CDR3 can be traced to other DNA sequences in this sample. The chain combines TRBV9 with TRBJ2-5, with D maybe TRBD2 (6 bases). CDR1 is SGDLS and CDR2 is YYNGEE in the germline V gene. The V and J ends lost 0 bases and 4 bases respectively, with 7 bases between them. The CDR3 has 13 amino acids. The CDR3 reads CASSVARGETQYF. Written as DNA, the CDR3 is TGTGCCAGCAGCGTAGCGCGGGGAGAGACCCAGTACTTC.

This clone was counted a single time. The V and J genes are TRBV11-1 and TRBJ2-2, with a possible D match to TRBD1 (5 bases). This CDR3 comprises 15 residues. The V end lost 5 bases, the J end lost 1 base, and 11 bases lay between the germline ends. In germline, CDR1 is SGHAT, CDR2 FQDESV (reference sequence). Here the CDR3 DNA reads TGTGCCAGCAGCCCGAAGACAGTGAACACCGGGGAGCTGTTTTTT. Protein product: CASSPKTVNTGELFF. The whole variable domain, remainder taken from reference TRBV11-1 and TRBJ2-2, is EAEVAQSPRYKITEKSQAVAFWCDPISGHATLYWYRQILGQGPELLVQFQDESVVDDSQLPKDRFSAERLKGVDSTLKIQPAELGDSAMYLCASSPKTVNTGELFFGEGSRLTVL.

V gene TRBV19 combines with J gene TRBJ1-1; TRBD1 aligns across 10 bases. The J segment lost 5 bases and the V segment lost 8 bases, leaving 8 bases of the junction unmatched. Germline assignment: CDR1 LNHDA and CDR2 SQIVND (reference sequence). This CDR3 spans 14 amino acids. CDR3 sequence reads: CASVVPGQGTEAFF. CDR3 in DNA: TGTGCCAGTGTCGTGCCGGGACAGGGGACTGAAGCTTTCTTT.

The chain uses TRBV5-1 and TRBJ1-5; tentatively, D is TRBD1 (6 bases). V lost 0 bases and J lost 6, with 13 bases in between. Germline V CDR1 and CDR2: SGHRS, YFSETQ. The CDR3 consists of 15 residues. This CDR3 reads CASSLEAGVGQPQHF. The CDR3 region has the DNA TGCGCCAGCAGCTTGGAGGCAGGGGTTGGTCAGCCCCAGCATTTT.

The chain couples TRBV5-5 to TRBJ1-2; no firm D call. Trimming left V 0 bases short and J 4 bases short, with 7 bases between. The CDR3 has 13 residues. Germline loops: CDR1 SGHKS, CDR2 YYEKEE (reference sequence). DNA for the CDR3: TGTGCCAGCAGCTTGGAGGCCCGCTATGGCTACACCTTC. Translation gives CASSLEARYGYTF. Together with reference TRBV5-5 and TRBJ1-2, the CDR3 gives the full variable domain: DAGVTQSPTHLIKTRGQQVTLRCSPISGHKSVSWYQQVLGQGPQFIFQYYEKEERGRGNFPDRFSARQFPNYSSELNVNALLLGDSALYLCASSLEARYGYTFGSGTRLTVV.

The gene calls are TRBV19 and TRBJ1-2, with a possible D match to TRBD1 (5 bases). In germline, CDR1 is LNHDA, CDR2 SQIVND (reference sequence). The CDR3 covers 13 residues. Deletions cut 4 bases from V and 5 bases from J, with 11 bases between. Here the CDR3 reads CASSTDTEYGYTF. CDR3 nucleotide sequence: TGTGCCAGTAGTACGGACACCGAATATGGCTACACCTTC.

V gene TRBV28 combines with J gene TRBJ2-1; D ambiguous. V shed 3 bases and J shed 11 bases, with 8 bases lying between them. The CDR3 is 11 residues long. Germline assignment: CDR1 MDHEN and CDR2 SYDVKM. The CDR3 nucleotides are TGTGCCAGCAGTTTCGAGAGTAAGCAGTTCTTC. Protein product: CASSFESKQFF. The full variable domain, with the rest looked up from reference TRBV28 and TRBJ2-1, is DVKVTQSSRYLVKRTGEKVFLECVQDMDHENMFWYRQDPGLGLRLIYFSYDVKMKEKGDIPEGYSVSREKKERFSLILESASTNQTSMYLCASSFESKQFFGPGTRLTVL.

This clone has just a few counts. This rearrangement joins TRBV19 to TRBJ2-5; D ambiguous. The CDR3 extends over 15 amino acids. The germline V gene encodes CDR1 LNHDA and CDR2 SQIVND (reference sequence). The V gene lost 1 base and the J gene lost 4 bases, with 13 bases spanning the gap. The CDR3 coding sequence is TGTGCCAGTAGTATAGGACGGACCAGTGGAGAGACCCAGTACTTC. This gives the protein CASSIGRTSGETQYF.

J is TRBJ2-1 and V is TRBV6-5, with D possibly TRBD2 on 6 matching bases. With 6 bases removed from V and 2 bases from J, the gap between germline ends came to 14 bases. From germline, CDR1 is MNHEY and CDR2 SVGAGI. The CDR3 loop spans 15 amino acids. The DNA of the CDR3 is TGTGCCAGCAGCCCCTCGGGGGAGCCCTACAATGAGCAGTTCTTC. This codes for CASSPSGEPYNEQFF.

This rearrangement joins TRBV6-5 to TRBJ2-7; either TRBD1 or TRBD2 may supply D (5 bases each). CDR3 length equals 15 residues. Trimming left V 4 bases short and J 2 bases short, with 15 bases between. From germline, CDR1 is MNHEY and CDR2 SVGAGI. The CDR3 spells CASSFDRDATYEQYF. CDR3 nucleotide sequence: TGTGCCAGCAGTTTCGACCGGGACGCAACCTACGAGCAGTACTTC.

The rearrangement joins TRBV5-1 to TRBJ1-2, with 7 bases that match TRBD1. After removal of 3 bases from V and 9 bases from J, the junction contained 14 bases not matched to a gene. CDR3 length: 15 amino acids. CDR1 SGHRS and CDR2 YFSETQ come from the germline V gene. The chain's CDR3 is CASSSTGQAAGSYTF. The CDR3 DNA sequence: TGCGCCAGCAGCTCCACAGGACAGGCGGCGGGGAGCTACACCTTC.

This sequence joins TRBV14 and TRBJ1-1; unclear D gene. Germline CDR1 SGHDN, CDR2 FVKESK. Trimming pared 4 bases from V and 11 bases from J, leaving 20 bases between. This CDR3 is built from 14 residues. CDR3 sequence (DNA): TGTGCCAGCAGCCCTCAGGTCCCGACCGCCGTTGCTTTCTTT. Protein: CASSPQVPTAVAFF.

The genes are TRBV5-1 and TRBJ1-2, with 8 bases that match TRBD1. V lost 0 bases to trimming and J lost 6 bases; unmatched junction nucleotides: 4. Germline V gene sequence: CDR1 SGHRS, CDR2 YFSETQ. The CDR3 contains 14 residues. Written as DNA, the CDR3 is TGCGCCAGCAGCTTGGAGGGACAGGTTGATGGCTACACCTTC. Translating it yields CASSLEGQVDGYTF.

V gene TRBV2 combines with J gene TRBJ2-3; D ambiguous. Per the germline V gene, CDR1 is SNHLY and CDR2 is FYNNEI. Trimming stripped 6 bases from V and 0 bases from J, with 7 bases between. CDR3 size: 13 residues. For the CDR3, the DNA is TGTGCCAGCAGGATCGAGAGCACAGATACGCAGTATTTT. Residues: CASRIESTDTQYF.

V and J are TRBV27 and TRBJ1-1; D is undetermined. Germline-derived CDR1 and CDR2 are MNHEY and SMNVEV (reference sequence). The CDR3 consists of 12 residues. Trimming removed 8 bases at V and 4 bases at J, with 11 bases between. The CDR3 sequence: CASGPEGTEAFF. DNA of the CDR3: TGTGCCAGCGGGCCTGAAGGCACTGAAGCTTTCTTT.